A single sample is the source of the 22 T cell receptor beta chains below, sequenced in a study of human T cells and chemical hapten exposure. Time point described: pre-sensitization, week 0. Sample treatment: therapeutic diphenylcyclopropenone sensitization with weekly scalp DPC. A single record per CDR3 protein comes from TCRdb applying MiXCR to the RACE reads. This table holds some 360,000 distinct CDR3 sequences, 5.1% found once. Sequencing used whole blood, obtained in connection with sensitization to the hapten diphenylcyclopropenone (DPC). The receptors derive from a woman aged 45 to 65 with alopecia areata. Some clones in this sample may be carry-over from other donors' samples.

This clonotype was picked up a small number of times. Germline is not matched at one junction end, which may reflect a read error. The chain has TRBV7-9 and TRBJ2-7; 8 bases fit TRBD2. This CDR3 region has 12 residues. Germline values: CDR1 SEHNR, CDR2 FQNEAQ (reference sequence). The CDR3 DNA follows: TGTGCCAGCAGCTTAGGCGATAGCGGGACCAACTTC. Its protein is CASSLGDSGTNF.

This clonotype was found a few times. The chain uses TRBV5-5 and TRBJ2-7, with no clear D. CDR3 length: 13 residues. Per the germline V gene, CDR1 is SGHKS and CDR2 is YYEKEE (reference sequence). Trimming cost V 2 bases and J 2 bases, with 8 bases left between them. In DNA form, the CDR3 reads TGTGCCAGCAGCTTCACGGTCGCCTACGAGCAGTACTTC. Its protein is CASSFTVAYEQYF.

This clonotype was counted ten times or more. V gene TRBV6-1 combines with J gene TRBJ2-7; 7 positions match TRBD2. Germline lookup yields CDR1 MNHNS and CDR2 SASEGT. The CDR3 is 14 amino acids. Trimming at V came to 8 bases and at J to 7 bases, leaving 14 bases not matched to a gene. The CDR3 DNA follows: TGTGCCAGCTCTATCCTCAGACTAGCTGGTGAGCAGTACTTC. As protein: CASSILRLAGEQYF.

This clonotype has more than one count but fewer than ten. This rearrangement joins TRBV20-1 to TRBJ1-3; 9 nucleotides align to TRBD1. Germline CDR1 DFQATT, CDR2 SNEGSKA (reference sequence). CDR3 length: 15 amino acids. J gave up 4 bases and V 3 bases, and 7 bases lay outside the gene matches. The CDR3 loop is CSARAGQGSGNTIYF. The CDR3 bases are TGCAGTGCTAGGGCGGGACAGGGTTCCGGAAACACCATATATTTT.

Ten or more counts support this clonotype. The chain carries TRBV2 and TRBJ2-3; TRBD1 aligns across 8 bases. This CDR3 is built from 16 residues. Germline V gene data show CDR1 as SNHLY and CDR2 as FYNNEI. V shed 6 bases, J shed 3 bases, and the junction held 11 bases outside the gene matches. The CDR3 DNA reads as TGTGCCAGCAGCTACATCACAGGGGGATCAACAGATACGCAGTATTTT. Its protein is CASSYITGGSTDTQYF. Supplemented by reference TRBV2 and TRBJ2-3, the full variable domain reads EPEVTQTPSHQVTQMGQEVILRCVPISNHLYFYWYRQILGQKVEFLVSFYNNEISEKSEIFDDQFSVERPDGSNFTLKIRSTKLEDSAMYFCASSYITGGSTDTQYFGPGTRLTVL.

The rearrangement uses TRBV11-2 and TRBJ2-3; no reliable D call. Germline loops: CDR1 SGHAT, CDR2 FQNNGV. The ends were cut back, 2 bases at V and 1 base at J, with 10 bases in the middle. CDR3 length equals 15 residues. CDR3 loop: CASSLLPGRTDTQYF. DNA of the CDR3: TGTGCCAGCAGCTTACTTCCCGGACGCACAGATACGCAGTATTTT.

There are a few counts of this clonotype. V gene TRBV4-1 combines with J gene TRBJ1-5; D is perhaps TRBD1 (6 bases). The CDR3 length is 15 residues. The ends were cut back, 4 bases at V and 6 bases at J, with 16 bases in the middle. The germline V gene has CDR1 MGHRA and CDR2 YSYEKL. The CDR3 coding sequence is TGCGCCAGCAGCCGGGCGGTAGGCAGGGGTCAGCCCCAGCATTTT. This encodes CASSRAVGRGQPQHF.

This chain uses TRBV15 with TRBJ1-2; TRBD1 matches 11 bases. Germline V gene sequence: CDR1 LNHNV, CDR2 YYDKDF (reference sequence). V dropped 6 bases and J dropped 6; count of bases not matched to a gene: 3. The CDR3 runs to 13 residues. CDR3 in amino acids: CATRDRGPDGYTF. CDR3 nucleotides: TGTGCCACCAGGGACAGGGGGCCAGATGGCTACACCTTC.

This clonotype was found a few times. The chain is built from TRBV3-1 and TRBJ1-1; D may be TRBD1 (5 bases). The CDR3 spans 11 residues. CDR1 is LGHDT, CDR2 YNNKEL, per germline (reference sequence). V was cut by 5 bases and J by 10 bases, with 11 bases left in between. The CDR3 spells CASSGTFGAFF. Here the CDR3 DNA reads TGTGCCAGCAGCGGGACCTTCGGAGCTTTCTTT.

The chain uses TRBV5-1 and TRBJ1-6; 8 bases match TRBD1. Losses at the gene ends were 4 bases for V and 7 bases for J; bases not matched to a gene: 7. Germline V lookup: CDR1 SGHRS, CDR2 YFSETQ. The CDR3 totals 15 residues. The CDR3 spells CASSDGTGFNSPLHF. CDR3 nucleotide sequence: TGCGCCAGCAGCGATGGGACAGGCTTCAATTCACCCCTCCACTTT.

This clonotype showed up many times. J is TRBJ2-1 and V is TRBV29-1; 12 nucleotides align to TRBD2. CDR1 is SQVTM and CDR2 is ANQGSEA in the germline V gene. V was pared by 4 bases and J by 1 base, with 8 bases of the junction left unmatched. The CDR3 covers 17 residues. The CDR3 protein is CSVARLAGEWSYNEQFF. The CDR3 DNA is TGCAGCGTTGCGCGACTAGCGGGAGAATGGTCCTACAATGAGCAGTTCTTC.

This clonotype has ten or more counts. This sequence joins TRBV6-6 and TRBJ2-3; no firm D call. Germline lookup yields CDR1 MNHNY and CDR2 SVGAGI (reference sequence). The V end was cut by 6 bases, the J end by 3 bases, with 13 bases between. The CDR3 has 14 amino acids. The CDR3 here is CASSHTRPTDTQYF. In nucleotides, the CDR3 is TGTGCCAGCAGCCATACCCGACCTACAGATACGCAGTATTTT.

This rearrangement joins TRBV20-1 to TRBJ2-7, with D maybe TRBD1 (5 bases). V was trimmed by 8 bases and J by 5 bases, leaving 28 bases between them. CDR1 and CDR2 from the germline V gene are DFQATT and SNEGSKA (reference sequence). There are 16 residues in the CDR3. The CDR3: CSPWIKGIRIIDEQYF. In DNA form, the CDR3 reads TGCAGTCCTTGGATAAAGGGGATTCGGATCATCGACGAGCAGTACTTC.

This clonotype was detected only a few times. The chain combines TRBV10-1 with TRBJ1-1; perhaps TRBD1 as D (5 bases). The CDR3 length is 13 residues. Germline-derived CDR1 and CDR2 are WNHNN and SYGVQD (reference sequence). Deletions cut 3 bases from V and 4 bases from J, with 9 bases between. The CDR3 DNA reads as TGCGCCAGCAGTGAATCGGGGACCACTGAAGCTTTCTTT. Translated, it gives CASSESGTTEAFF.

The rearrangement links TRBV4-1 to TRBJ2-3, with a tentative D call TRBD2 (5 bases). Trimming removed 0 bases from V and 4 bases from J, with 17 bases in between. The germline V gene has CDR1 MGHRA and CDR2 YSYEKL. The CDR3 totals 17 residues. The CDR3 nucleotides read TGCGCCAGCAGCCAAGATTCCCTTAGCGAACCCCCAGATACGCAGTATTTT. Encoded protein: CASSQDSLSEPPDTQYF.

This clonotype came up many times. The chain links TRBV7-2 to TRBJ2-1; D not resolved. The CDR3 is 13 residues long. The germline V gene encodes CDR1 SGHTA and CDR2 FQGNSA. Trimming removed 5 bases from V and 9 bases from J, with 14 bases in between. CDR3: CASSLPQVGEQFF. CDR3 coding DNA: TGTGCCAGCAGCCTCCCCCAGGTGGGTGAGCAGTTCTTC.

The V call is TRBV4-2, the J call TRBJ2-7; D gene uncertain. The CDR3 has 15 residues. Looked up from germline, CDR1 is LGHNA and CDR2 is YNFKEQ. Trimming removed 1 base at V and 1 base at J, with 11 bases between. CDR3 coding DNA: TGTGCCAGCAGCCAAGGAGTTGCGCCGTCCTACGAGCAGTACTTC. It specifies CASSQGVAPSYEQYF.

The CDR3 DNA follows: TGTGCCAGCAGCCAAGGGACAGGGCCAAGCTATGGCTACACCTTC. Its translation: CASSQGTGPSYGYTF. The genes are TRBV4-2 and TRBJ1-2, with 8 bases identical to TRBD1. The CDR3 covers 15 residues. Germline trimming cut 1 base from V and 4 bases from J; bases unmatched to any gene: 5. Germline assignment: CDR1 LGHNA and CDR2 YNFKEQ.

This clonotype was detected only a few times. The V gene is TRBV3-1, the J gene TRBJ1-6; D is possibly TRBD1 (5 bases). The CDR3 is 14 amino acids. Germline assignment: CDR1 LGHDT and CDR2 YNNKEL (reference sequence). V lost 4 bases and J 9 bases, leaving 13 bases between the germline ends. This CDR3 reads CASSPTEGISPLHF. The CDR3 DNA reads TGTGCCAGCAGCCCGACGGAGGGGATTTCACCCCTCCACTTT.

This clonotype was recorded a few times. V usage is TRBV6-5 and J usage is TRBJ1-5, with D perhaps TRBD1 (6 bases). The CDR3 runs 14 residues. V was pared by 0 bases and J by 4 bases, with 7 bases between. Looked up from germline, CDR1 is MNHEY and CDR2 is SVGAGI. This chain's CDR3 is CASSYSQGNQPQHF. The CDR3 DNA reads as TGTGCCAGCAGTTACTCGCAGGGGAATCAGCCCCAGCATTTT.

V and J are TRBV6-2 or TRBV6-3 and TRBJ1-1; TRBD1 is a possible D gene (5 bases). CDR1 MNHEY and CDR2 SVGEGT come from the germline V gene. Trimming pared 5 bases from V and 3 bases from J, leaving 19 bases between. CDR3 length: 16 residues. The chain's CDR3 is CASSPFSQVMDTEAFF. CDR3 bases: TGTGCCAGCAGTCCCTTCTCACAGGTTATGGACACTGAAGCTTTCTTT.

The chain couples TRBV20-1 to TRBJ2-1; D gene unclear. Deletions cut 0 bases from V and 10 bases from J, with 7 bases between. The CDR3 length is 11 residues. Germline CDR1 reads DFQATT; CDR2 reads SNEGSKA (reference sequence). The CDR3 nucleotides read TGCAGTGCTAGAGATCATGGGGAGCAGTTCTTC. Protein: CSARDHGEQFF.